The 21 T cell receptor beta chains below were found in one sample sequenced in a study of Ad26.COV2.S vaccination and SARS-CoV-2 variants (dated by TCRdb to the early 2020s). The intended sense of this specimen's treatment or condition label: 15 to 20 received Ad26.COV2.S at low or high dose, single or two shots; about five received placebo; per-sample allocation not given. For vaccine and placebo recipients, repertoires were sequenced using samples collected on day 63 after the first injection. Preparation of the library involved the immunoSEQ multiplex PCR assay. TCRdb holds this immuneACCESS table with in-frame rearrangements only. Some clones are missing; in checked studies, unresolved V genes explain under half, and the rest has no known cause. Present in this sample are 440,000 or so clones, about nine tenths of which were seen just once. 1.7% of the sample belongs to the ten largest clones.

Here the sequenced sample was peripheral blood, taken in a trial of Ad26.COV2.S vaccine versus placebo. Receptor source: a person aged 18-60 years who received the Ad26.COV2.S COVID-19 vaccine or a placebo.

The CDR3: CVSLGGTPGGEQFF. The CDR3 nucleotides read TGTGTCTCCCTGGGAGGAACCCCCGGGGGTGAGCAGTTCTTC. The V gene is TRBV28, the J gene TRBJ2-1, with D tentatively TRBD2 (6 bases). Germline V CDR1 and CDR2: MDHEN, SYDVKM. CDR3 size: 14 residues.

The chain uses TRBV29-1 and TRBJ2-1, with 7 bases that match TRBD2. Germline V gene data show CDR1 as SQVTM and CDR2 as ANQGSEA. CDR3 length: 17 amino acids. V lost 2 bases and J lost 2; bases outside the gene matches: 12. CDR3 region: CSVESRLSGSPYNEQFF. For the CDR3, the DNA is TGCAGCGTTGAATCCCGACTTAGCGGGTCTCCCTACAATGAGCAGTTCTTC.

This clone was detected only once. CDR3 coding DNA: TGTGCCTGGAGTGTAAGGGACCGACTAGCGGGACGGCACGAGCAGTACTTC. It encodes CAWSVRDRLAGRHEQYF. The V call is TRBV30, the J call TRBJ2-7, with 11 nucleotides matching TRBD2. The V segment lost 0 bases and the J segment 5 bases; nucleotides outside the gene matches: 12. This CDR3 region has 17 residues. Germline V gives CDR1 GTSNPN, CDR2 SVGIG (reference sequence).

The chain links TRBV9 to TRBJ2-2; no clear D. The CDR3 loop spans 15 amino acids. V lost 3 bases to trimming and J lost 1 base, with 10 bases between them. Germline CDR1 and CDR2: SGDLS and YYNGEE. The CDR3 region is CASSARTENTGELFF. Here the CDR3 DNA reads TGTGCCAGCAGCGCGCGCACAGAGAACACCGGGGAGCTGTTTTTT.

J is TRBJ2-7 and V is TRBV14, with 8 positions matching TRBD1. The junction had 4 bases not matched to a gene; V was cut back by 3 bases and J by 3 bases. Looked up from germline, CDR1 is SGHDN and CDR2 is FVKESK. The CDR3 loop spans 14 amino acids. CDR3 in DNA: TGTGCCAGCAGCCAGGGGACAGGACTCTACGAGCAGTACTTC. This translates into CASSQGTGLYEQYF.

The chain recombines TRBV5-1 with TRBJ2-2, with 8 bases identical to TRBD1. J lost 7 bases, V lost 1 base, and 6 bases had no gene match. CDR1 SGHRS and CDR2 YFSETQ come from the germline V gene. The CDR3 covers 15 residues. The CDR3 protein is CASSLMGTGGGELFF. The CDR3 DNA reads TGCGCCAGCAGCTTGATGGGGACAGGAGGCGGGGAGCTGTTTTTT. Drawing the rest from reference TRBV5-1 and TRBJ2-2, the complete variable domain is KAGVTQTPRYLIKTRGQQVTLSCSPISGHRSVSWYQQTPGQGLQFLFEYFSETQRNKGNFPGRFSGRQFSNSRSEMNVSTLELGDSALYLCASSLMGTGGGELFFGEGSRLTVL.

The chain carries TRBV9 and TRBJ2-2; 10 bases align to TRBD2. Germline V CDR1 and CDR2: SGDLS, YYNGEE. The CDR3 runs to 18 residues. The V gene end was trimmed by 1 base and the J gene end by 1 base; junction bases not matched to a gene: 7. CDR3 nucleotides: TGTGCCAGCAGCGTACGAGCGGGAGGGCCTAGGAACACCGGGGAGCTGTTTTTT. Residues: CASSVRAGGPRNTGELFF.

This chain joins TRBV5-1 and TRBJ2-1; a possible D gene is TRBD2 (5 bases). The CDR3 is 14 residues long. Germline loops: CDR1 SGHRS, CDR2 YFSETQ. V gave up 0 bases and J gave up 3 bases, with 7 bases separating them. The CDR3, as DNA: TGCGCCAGCAGCTTGGCCCGGGGCTACAATGAGCAGTTCTTC. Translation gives CASSLARGYNEQFF.

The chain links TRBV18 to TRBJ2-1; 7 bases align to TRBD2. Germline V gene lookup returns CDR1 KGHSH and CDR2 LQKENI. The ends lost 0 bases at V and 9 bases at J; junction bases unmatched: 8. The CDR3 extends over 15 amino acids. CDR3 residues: CASSPPGGSLFEQFF. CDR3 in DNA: TGTGCCAGCTCACCACCCGGCGGGAGCCTCTTTGAGCAGTTCTTC.

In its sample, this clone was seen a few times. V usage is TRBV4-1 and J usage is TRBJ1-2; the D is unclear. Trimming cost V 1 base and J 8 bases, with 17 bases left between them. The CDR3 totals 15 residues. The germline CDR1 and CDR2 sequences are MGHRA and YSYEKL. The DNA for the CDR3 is TGCGCCAGCAGCCAAGGGGGTGCCGGGGTTCGGGGCTACACCTTC. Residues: CASSQGGAGVRGYTF.

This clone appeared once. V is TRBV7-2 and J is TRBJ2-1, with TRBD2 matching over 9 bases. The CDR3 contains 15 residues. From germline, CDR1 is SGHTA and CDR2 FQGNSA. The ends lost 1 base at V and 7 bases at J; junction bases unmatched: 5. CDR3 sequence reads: CASSLGGGATNEQFF. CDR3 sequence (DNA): TGTGCCAGCAGCTTAGGCGGGGGGGCAACGAATGAGCAGTTCTTC.

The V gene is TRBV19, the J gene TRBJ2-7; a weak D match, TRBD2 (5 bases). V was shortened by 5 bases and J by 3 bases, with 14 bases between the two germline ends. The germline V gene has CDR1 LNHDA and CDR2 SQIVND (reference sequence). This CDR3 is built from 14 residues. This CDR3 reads CASSGYVSGYEQYF. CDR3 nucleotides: TGTGCCAGTAGTGGATACGTAAGCGGCTACGAGCAGTACTTC.

In DNA, the CDR3 is TGTGCCACCAGTGATTTGCAGCTGAGGGAGCAGTTCTTC. Protein product: CATSDLQLREQFF. V is TRBV24-1 and J is TRBJ2-1, with unresolved D. The CDR3 totals 13 residues. The V end lost 0 bases, the J end lost 10 bases, and 9 bases lay between the germline ends. Germline V lookup: CDR1 KGHDR, CDR2 SFDVKD.

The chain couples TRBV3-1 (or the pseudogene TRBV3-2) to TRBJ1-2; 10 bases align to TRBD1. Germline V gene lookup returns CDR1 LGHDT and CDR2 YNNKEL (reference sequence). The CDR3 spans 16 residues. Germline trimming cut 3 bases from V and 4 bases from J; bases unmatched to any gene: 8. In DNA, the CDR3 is TGTGCCAGCAGCCAGAGTCCGGGACAGGGGAGCTATGGCTACACCTTC. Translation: CASSQSPGQGSYGYTF.

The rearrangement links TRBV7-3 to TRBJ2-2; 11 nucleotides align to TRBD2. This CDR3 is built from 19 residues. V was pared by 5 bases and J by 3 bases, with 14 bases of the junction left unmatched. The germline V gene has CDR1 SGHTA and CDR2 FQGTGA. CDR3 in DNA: TGTGCCAGCAGCGAACGACTAGCGGGACAGACGGAGTACACCGGGGAGCTGTTTTTT. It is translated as CASSERLAGQTEYTGELFF.

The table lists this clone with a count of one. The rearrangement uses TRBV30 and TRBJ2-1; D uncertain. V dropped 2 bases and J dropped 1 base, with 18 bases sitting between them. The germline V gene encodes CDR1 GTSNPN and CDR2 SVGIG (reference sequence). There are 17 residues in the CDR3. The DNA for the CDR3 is TGTGCCTGGAGTCTTAGGTTATCTAGTCGGTCCTACAATGAGCAGTTCTTC. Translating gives CAWSLRLSSRSYNEQFF.

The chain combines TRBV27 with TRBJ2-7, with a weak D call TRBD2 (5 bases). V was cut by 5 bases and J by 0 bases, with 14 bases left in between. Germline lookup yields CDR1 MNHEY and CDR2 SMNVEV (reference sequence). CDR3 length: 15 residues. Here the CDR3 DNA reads TGTGCCAGCAGTGAGGGCCGGCAGCCCTCCTACGAGCAGTACTTC. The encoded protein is CASSEGRQPSYEQYF.

As DNA, the CDR3 is TGTGCCAGCATGTTGAGCAATGAGCAGTTCTTC. It is translated as CASMLSNEQFF. The rearrangement joins TRBV6-6 to TRBJ2-1; D is undetermined. The CDR3 spans 11 residues. The germline gives CDR1 MNHNY, CDR2 SVGAGI (reference sequence). Trimming took 7 bases from V and 6 from J, leaving 7 bases between them.

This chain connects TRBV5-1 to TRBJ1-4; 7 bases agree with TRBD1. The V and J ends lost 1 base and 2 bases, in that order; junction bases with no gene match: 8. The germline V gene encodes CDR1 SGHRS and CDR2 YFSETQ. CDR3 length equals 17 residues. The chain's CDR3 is CASSLIGGVATNEKLFF. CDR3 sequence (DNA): TGCGCCAGCAGCTTGATAGGGGGCGTAGCGACTAATGAAAAACTGTTTTTT. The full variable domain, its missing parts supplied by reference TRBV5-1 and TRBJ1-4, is KAGVTQTPRYLIKTRGQQVTLSCSPISGHRSVSWYQQTPGQGLQFLFEYFSETQRNKGNFPGRFSGRQFSNSRSEMNVSTLELGDSALYLCASSLIGGVATNEKLFFGSGTQLSVL.

The CDR3 nucleotides read TGTGCCAGCAGCCTTTCCTACAGGGGCTATGGCTACACCTTC. This gives the protein CASSLSYRGYGYTF. The chain links TRBV5-4 to TRBJ1-2; 7 positions agree with TRBD1. Germline CDR1 reads SGHNT; CDR2 reads YYREEE (reference sequence). CDR3 length: 14 amino acids. With 4 bases clipped from V and 4 bases from J, the junction kept 7 bases outside the gene matches. Complete variable domain (other parts from reference TRBV5-4 and TRBJ1-2): ETGVTQSPTHLIKTRGQQVTLRCSSQSGHNTVSWYQQALGQGPQFIFQYYREEENGRGNFPPRFSGLQFPNYSSELNVNALELDDSALYLCASSLSYRGYGYTFGSGTRLTVV.

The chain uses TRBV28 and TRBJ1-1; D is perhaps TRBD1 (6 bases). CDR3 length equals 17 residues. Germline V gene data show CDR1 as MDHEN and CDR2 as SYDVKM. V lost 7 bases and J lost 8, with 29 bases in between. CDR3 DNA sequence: TGTGCCAGCATCCTAGAGGGGATAAGGGGGGGATTTTCCGAAGCTTTCTTT. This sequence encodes CASILEGIRGGFSEAFF.